Following are 31 T cell receptor beta chains from one sample sequenced in a study of T cell repertoires in cytomegalovirus infection. TCRdb reprocessed the reads with MiXCR, giving one entry per CDR3 protein. The sample records some 280,000 distinct CDR3 sequences, roughly an eighth being singletons. The source material was PBMCs. Source of these receptors: a human donor in good health (CMV status not recorded). Some clones in this sample may be carry-over from other donors' samples.

The table lists this clonotype with many counts. V usage is TRBV7-2 and J usage is TRBJ1-5; possible D gene TRBD1, 6 bases. Per germline, CDR1 SGHTA and CDR2 FQGNSA. The CDR3 sequence is 13 residues long. With 6 bases removed from V and 2 bases from J, the gap between germline ends came to 8 bases. CDR3 sequence (DNA): TGTGCCAGCAGTCCAGGGGGCAATCAGCCCCAGCATTTT. Amino acid sequence: CASSPGGNQPQHF.

Only a few counts were recorded for this clonotype. The genes are TRBV15 and TRBJ1-2; no clear D gene. Trimming took off 2 bases at V and 2 bases at J, with 6 bases between the two ends. Germline values: CDR1 LNHNV, CDR2 YYDKDF (reference sequence). This CDR3 has 13 residues. Here the CDR3 reads CATSRSRNYGYTF. As DNA, the CDR3 is TGTGCCACCAGCAGAAGTAGAAACTATGGCTACACCTTC.

This clonotype has just a few counts. V and J are TRBV20-1 and TRBJ2-7; D gene unclear. V gave up 4 bases and J gave up 6 bases, with 22 bases separating them. This CDR3 has 15 residues. CDR1 and CDR2 from the germline V gene are DFQATT and SNEGSKA (reference sequence). CDR3 nucleotides: TGCAGTGCTACTCCACAGTACCCCCCCGCTACCGAGCAGTACTTC. Translation: CSATPQYPPATEQYF.

This clonotype was counted at least ten times. The V and J genes are TRBV25-1 and TRBJ2-1, with a tentative D call TRBD1 (6 bases). CDR1 is MGHDK, CDR2 SYGVNS, per germline. V was pared by 4 bases and J by 10 bases, with 17 bases between. CDR3 length: 14 residues. The CDR3 DNA reads TGTGCCAGCAGTGGGGGGCACGGGGTAGGCGAGCAGTTCTTC. It translates to CASSGGHGVGEQFF.

The chain uses TRBV28 and TRBJ2-3; D is perhaps TRBD1 or TRBD2 (5 bases each). V dropped 6 bases and J dropped 3 bases, with 7 bases sitting between them. From germline, CDR1 is MDHEN and CDR2 SYDVKM. The CDR3 is 12 amino acids. For the CDR3, the DNA is TGTGCCAGCAGGGGGGAGACAGATACGCAGTATTTT. Encoded protein: CASRGETDTQYF.

The chain links TRBV4-1 to TRBJ2-7, with D tentatively TRBD1 or TRBD2 (5 bases each). CDR1 and CDR2 from the germline V gene are MGHRA and YSYEKL. The V end lost 6 bases, the J end lost 2 bases, and 14 bases lay between the germline ends. The CDR3 has 14 residues. CDR3 region: CASRRDPGPYEQYF. CDR3 nucleotides: TGCGCCAGCAGGAGGGACCCCGGACCCTACGAGCAGTACTTC.

Only a few counts were recorded for this clonotype. V and J are TRBV5-6 and TRBJ1-1; a possible D gene is TRBD1 (6 bases). The CDR3 loop spans 15 amino acids. Germline CDR1 SGHDT, CDR2 YYEEEE. The V end was cut by 7 bases, the J end by 3 bases, with 19 bases between. The CDR3 DNA sequence: TGTGCCAGCCGAATATTCCAACAGGGACACACTGAAGCTTTCTTT. Translation: CASRIFQQGHTEAFF.

The gene calls are TRBV6-4 and TRBJ2-2, with 7 bases that match TRBD2. Germline V gene sequence: CDR1 MRHNA, CDR2 SNTAGT. The CDR3 is made up of 14 amino acids. The V gene end was trimmed by 9 bases and the J gene end by 1 base; junction bases not matched to a gene: 5. The DNA for the CDR3 is TGTGCCAGTCGTCTAGCGGAGAACACCGGGGAGCTGTTTTTT. Translated, it gives CASRLAENTGELFF.

V usage is TRBV2 and J usage is TRBJ2-7; D is unresolved. CDR1 SNHLY and CDR2 FYNNEI come from the germline V gene. This CDR3 has 12 residues. The V and J ends lost 7 bases and 0 bases respectively, with 7 bases between them. CDR3 sequence reads: CASIADSYEQYF. CDR3 in DNA: TGTGCCAGCATTGCGGACTCCTACGAGCAGTACTTC. The full variable domain, completed using reference TRBV2 and TRBJ2-7, is EPEVTQTPSHQVTQMGQEVILRCVPISNHLYFYWYRQILGQKVEFLVSFYNNEISEKSEIFDDQFSVERPDGSNFTLKIRSTKLEDSAMYFCASIADSYEQYFGPGTRLTVT.

This clonotype showed up many times. The chain combines TRBV28 with TRBJ1-5, with 8 bases matching TRBD1. Germline V gives CDR1 MDHEN, CDR2 SYDVKM. The length of the CDR3 is 14 residues. V shed 1 base and J 7 bases; nucleotides not matched to a gene: 3. DNA of the CDR3: TGTGCCAGCAGTTTATACAGGGGGAAACAGCCCCAGCATTTT. This translates into CASSLYRGKQPQHF. Variable domain in full (rest from reference TRBV28 and TRBJ1-5): DVKVTQSSRYLVKRTGEKVFLECVQDMDHENMFWYRQDPGLGLRLIYFSYDVKMKEKGDIPEGYSVSREKKERFSLILESASTNQTSMYLCASSLYRGKQPQHFGDGTRLSIL.

In this sample, this clonotype turned up many times. V is TRBV7-2 and J is TRBJ1-4, with a weak D call TRBD1 (5 bases). CDR1 SGHTA and CDR2 FQGNSA come from the germline V gene. Trimming shortened V by 5 bases and J by 10 bases, and 17 bases separated the two germline ends. This CDR3 contains 14 residues. CDR3 bases: TGTGCCAGCAGCCCCCGGCCCAGGGAGGGAAAACTGTTTTTT. Encoded protein: CASSPRPREGKLFF.

This clonotype was seen a handful of times. The V call is TRBV29-1, the J call TRBJ2-3; D remains unclear. Germline V gene lookup returns CDR1 SQVTM and CDR2 ANQGSEA. Trimming took 6 bases from V and 1 from J, leaving 8 bases between them. This CDR3 contains 12 residues. The CDR3 sequence is CSVRDGTDTQYF. The CDR3 DNA sequence: TGCAGCGTGCGTGACGGCACAGATACGCAGTATTTT.

This clonotype was counted ten times or more. This chain joins TRBV7-2 and TRBJ2-7, with a tentative D call TRBD2 (5 bases). From germline, CDR1 is SGHTA and CDR2 FQGNSA. V gave up 5 bases and J gave up 2 bases, with 16 bases separating them. This CDR3 spans 15 amino acids. The CDR3 DNA reads TGTGCCAGCAGCCAGCCCCGGACTGGAGCCTACGAGCAGTACTTC. Its protein is CASSQPRTGAYEQYF.

This clonotype was observed at least ten times. The chain couples TRBV7-2 to TRBJ2-2, with 8 bases identical to TRBD2. The CDR3 loop spans 15 amino acids. The V gene's germline CDR1 is SGHTA and CDR2 FQGNSA. The V segment lost 3 bases and the J segment 0 bases; nucleotides outside the gene matches: 0. The CDR3 reads CASSFSGTNTGELFF. CDR3 DNA: TGTGCCAGCAGCTTTAGCGGGACGAACACCGGGGAGCTGTTTTTT.

The chain is built from TRBV29-1 and TRBJ1-1; D not certain. The CDR3 is 12 residues long. Trimming stripped 5 bases from V and 0 bases from J, with 7 bases between. The V gene's germline CDR1 is SQVTM and CDR2 ANQGSEA. The CDR3 bases are TGCAGCGTTTACAATATGAACACTGAAGCTTTCTTT. Protein: CSVYNMNTEAFF.

This clonotype was counted a few times. This CDR3 reads CATSRERGSYNEQFF. In DNA form, the CDR3 reads TGTGCCACCAGCAGAGAAAGAGGCTCCTACAATGAGCAGTTCTTC. The rearrangement joins TRBV15 to TRBJ2-1, with D unclear. Per the germline V gene, CDR1 is LNHNV and CDR2 is YYDKDF (reference sequence). Deletions cut 0 bases from V and 0 bases from J, with 6 bases between. The CDR3 is 15 amino acids.

This clonotype was picked up a small number of times. This chain connects TRBV3-1 to TRBJ1-6; weak D call: TRBD1 (5 bases). Germline values: CDR1 LGHDT, CDR2 YNNKEL (reference sequence). This CDR3 contains 13 residues. V was trimmed by 3 bases and J by 13 bases, leaving 13 bases between them. The CDR3 DNA reads as TGTGCCAGCAGCCAGGGGCAGAGCCGGCCCCTCCACTTT. Translation gives CASSQGQSRPLHF.

This clonotype occurred many times. The rearrangement links TRBV11-2 to TRBJ1-5; maybe TRBD1 (6 bases). Germline V lookup: CDR1 SGHAT, CDR2 FQNNGV. V lost 5 bases and J 9 bases, leaving 14 bases between the germline ends. This CDR3 is 13 amino acids long. CDR3 in DNA: TGTGCCAGCAGCGTCAGGGGCCAATCGCCCCAGCATTTT. This gives the protein CASSVRGQSPQHF.

This clonotype appeared a few times. The chain joins TRBV5-1 to TRBJ2-5; 7 bases are shared with TRBD2. V was clipped by 0 bases and J by 4 bases; unmatched bases: 6. There are 15 residues in the CDR3. CDR1 and CDR2 from the germline V gene are SGHRS and YFSETQ. The CDR3 nucleotides are TGCGCCAGCAGCTTGGGCGGGAGCCCCGGAGAGACCCAGTACTTC. Translating it yields CASSLGGSPGETQYF. The entire variable domain, with the rest obtained from reference TRBV5-1 and TRBJ2-5, is as follows: KAGVTQTPRYLIKTRGQQVTLSCSPISGHRSVSWYQQTPGQGLQFLFEYFSETQRNKGNFPGRFSGRQFSNSRSEMNVSTLELGDSALYLCASSLGGSPGETQYFGPGTRLLVL.

The chain carries TRBV11-2 and TRBJ2-1; D is perhaps TRBD1 (6 bases). Trimming removed 2 bases from V and 8 bases from J, with 10 bases in between. The CDR3 sequence is 13 residues long. The V gene's germline CDR1 is SGHAT and CDR2 FQNNGV. The CDR3 sequence is CASSLRGLDEQFF. In DNA, the CDR3 is TGTGCCAGCAGCTTAAGGGGGTTGGATGAGCAGTTCTTC. Filled out from reference TRBV11-2 and TRBJ2-1, the complete variable domain reads EAGVAQSPRYKIIEKRQSVAFWCNPISGHATLYWYQQILGQGPKLLIQFQNNGVVDDSQLPKDRFSAERLKGVDSTLKIQPAKLEDSAVYLCASSLRGLDEQFFGPGTRLTVL.

The table lists this clonotype with a few counts. The chain uses TRBV5-5 and TRBJ2-1, with D uncertain. V lost 5 bases and J 7 bases, leaving 16 bases between the germline ends. The germline V gene encodes CDR1 SGHKS and CDR2 YYEKEE (reference sequence). CDR3 length: 14 amino acids. Here the CDR3 reads CASSPSPRWNEQFF. CDR3 sequence (DNA): TGTGCCAGCAGTCCCTCTCCGCGGTGGAATGAGCAGTTCTTC.

This clonotype was observed many times. The rearrangement uses TRBV7-8 and TRBJ2-3, with D perhaps matching TRBD2 (6 bases). CDR1 is SGHVS and CDR2 is FQNEAQ in the germline V gene. This CDR3 has 13 residues. Trimming removed 8 bases from V and 3 bases from J, with 12 bases in between. For the CDR3, the DNA is TGTGCCAGCGGGGGAGGTCCGACAGATACGCAGTATTTT. It specifies CASGGGPTDTQYF.

This clonotype was recorded at least ten times. The V call is TRBV29-1, the J call TRBJ1-1; a possible D gene is TRBD1 (6 bases). The V and J ends lost 5 bases and 1 base respectively, with 11 bases between them. The CDR3 spans 13 residues. Germline CDR1 reads SQVTM; CDR2 reads ANQGSEA. CDR3 nucleotide sequence: TGCAGCGTTTACAGGGTAGAGAACACTGAAGCTTTCTTT. Its protein is CSVYRVENTEAFF.

This clonotype has more than one count but fewer than ten. The chain couples TRBV28 to TRBJ2-1, with a tentative D call TRBD2 (6 bases). V was clipped by 7 bases and J by 0 bases, with 10 bases between them. The CDR3 spans 14 residues. Germline V CDR1 and CDR2: MDHEN, SYDVKM. The CDR3 coding sequence is TGTGCCAGCATTAGCGGAGCCTCCTACAATGAGCAGTTCTTC. This translates into CASISGASYNEQFF.

This clonotype was recorded a few times. The chain couples TRBV15 to TRBJ1-2; 8 bases match TRBD1. V lost 3 bases to trimming and J lost 8 bases; unmatched junction nucleotides: 5. From germline, CDR1 is LNHNV and CDR2 YYDKDF (reference sequence). The CDR3 loop spans 13 amino acids. The CDR3 spells CATSSRTGQGYTF. CDR3 sequence (DNA): TGTGCCACCAGCAGTCGGACAGGGCAAGGCTACACCTTC.

The chain couples TRBV20-1 to TRBJ2-1; 9 nucleotides align to TRBD2. V was pared by 6 bases and J by 8 bases, with 11 bases of the junction left unmatched. CDR1 and CDR2 from the germline V gene are DFQATT and SNEGSKA (reference sequence). This CDR3 is 14 amino acids long. The CDR3 loop reads CSAILAGRQYEQFF. The CDR3, as DNA: TGCAGTGCCATACTAGCGGGCCGACAATATGAGCAGTTCTTC.

There are many counts of this clonotype. This chain connects TRBV7-8 to TRBJ1-1; 12 bases fit TRBD1. The CDR3 is 16 residues long. V shed 6 bases and J 6 bases; nucleotides not matched to a gene: 11. Germline V gene data show CDR1 as SGHVS and CDR2 as FQNEAQ. The CDR3 is CASRKGTGGAGSEAFF. The CDR3 nucleotides read TGTGCCAGCAGGAAGGGGACAGGGGGCGCGGGTTCTGAAGCTTTCTTT.

With respect to this clonotype: At one end the junction does not follow the germline gene, possibly because of a read error. The chain combines TRBV28 with TRBJ2-5; 7 nucleotides line up with TRBD2. This CDR3 has 15 residues. Germline assignment: CDR1 MDHEN and CDR2 SYDVKM. This chain's CDR3 is CASSLWGGGQETQYF. The CDR3 DNA follows: TGTGCCAGCAGTCTATGGGGGGGAGGTCAAGAGACCCAGTACTTC.

V is TRBV6-6 and J is TRBJ2-7, with a tentative D call TRBD1 (6 bases). Trimming cost V 2 bases and J 5 bases, with 13 bases left between them. CDR3 length: 14 residues. Germline CDR1 and CDR2: MNHNY and SVGAGI (reference sequence). The DNA for the CDR3 is TGTGCCAGCAGTTACGACAGGTTGATAAACGAGCAGTACTTC. Its translation is CASSYDRLINEQYF.

This clonotype occurred a few times. This chain links TRBV10-3 with TRBJ2-3; 9 bases align to TRBD2. From germline, CDR1 is ENHRY and CDR2 SYGVKD. The CDR3 contains 15 residues. With 4 bases clipped from V and 3 bases from J, the junction kept 5 bases outside the gene matches. The chain's CDR3 is CAISVSGGLTDTQYF. The CDR3 DNA is TGTGCCATCAGTGTCAGCGGGGGGTTGACAGATACGCAGTATTTT.

This clonotype appeared many times. This chain uses TRBV6-1 with TRBJ2-2, with TRBD2 identical over 8 bases. From germline, CDR1 is MNHNS and CDR2 SASEGT. The CDR3 has 14 amino acids. J gave up 5 bases and V 6 bases, and 5 bases lay outside the gene matches. The CDR3 here is CASSWGGRTGELFF. CDR3 nucleotide sequence: TGTGCCAGCAGCTGGGGCGGGAGGACCGGGGAGCTGTTTTTT.